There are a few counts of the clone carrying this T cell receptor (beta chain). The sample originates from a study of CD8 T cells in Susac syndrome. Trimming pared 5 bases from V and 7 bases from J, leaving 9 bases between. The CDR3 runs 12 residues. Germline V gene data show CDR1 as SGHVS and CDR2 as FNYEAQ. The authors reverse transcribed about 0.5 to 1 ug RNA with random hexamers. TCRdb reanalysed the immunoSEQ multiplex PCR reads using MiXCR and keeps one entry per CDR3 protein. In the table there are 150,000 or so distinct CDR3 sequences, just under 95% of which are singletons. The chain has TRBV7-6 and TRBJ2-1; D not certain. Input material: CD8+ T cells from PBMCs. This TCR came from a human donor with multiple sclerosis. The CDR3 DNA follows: TGTGCCAGCAGCCCAGACCGGAATGAGCAGTTCTTC. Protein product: CASSPDRNEQFF. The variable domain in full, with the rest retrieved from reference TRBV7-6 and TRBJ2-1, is GAGVSQSPRYKVTKRGQDVALRCDPISGHVSLYWYRQALGQGPEFLTYFNYEAQQDKSGLPNDRFSAERPEGSISTLTIQRTEQRDSAMYRCASSPDRNEQFFGPGTRLTVL.